This T cell receptor beta chain emerged from a study of T-cell memory formation after mild COVID-19. Whole-study context: TCR clusters were mostly donor specific. Findings and limits, study-wide: The pre-infection memory compartment contained some responding clones, suggesting cross-reactive memory joined.

This CDR3 comprises 16 residues. Germline loops: CDR1 MGHRA, CDR2 YSYEKL. V was clipped by 3 bases and J by 2 bases, with 15 bases between them. It was 5'RACE with constant-segment primers that produced the TCR alpha and TCR beta cDNA libraries, which carried sample barcodes and UMIs. TCRdb passed the 5' RACE reads through MiXCR, listing each CDR3 protein once. This table has some 48,000 distinct CDR3 sequences, about 12% appearing once. Regarding this clonotype: What it binds is not known.

This clonotype was sampled from a man aged 18 to 29 who had mild COVID-19 (a few samples of this study predate the infection). Cell type and time point are not known. The sequencing input was PBMCs or a T cell subset sorted from them (not recorded which). The gene calls are TRBV4-1 and TRBJ2-3, with TRBD1 as a possible D gene (5 bases). In DNA, the CDR3 is TGCGCCAGCAGCCATCCCCAGGGAAAATTCACAGATACGCAGTATTTT. It encodes CASSHPQGKFTDTQYF.